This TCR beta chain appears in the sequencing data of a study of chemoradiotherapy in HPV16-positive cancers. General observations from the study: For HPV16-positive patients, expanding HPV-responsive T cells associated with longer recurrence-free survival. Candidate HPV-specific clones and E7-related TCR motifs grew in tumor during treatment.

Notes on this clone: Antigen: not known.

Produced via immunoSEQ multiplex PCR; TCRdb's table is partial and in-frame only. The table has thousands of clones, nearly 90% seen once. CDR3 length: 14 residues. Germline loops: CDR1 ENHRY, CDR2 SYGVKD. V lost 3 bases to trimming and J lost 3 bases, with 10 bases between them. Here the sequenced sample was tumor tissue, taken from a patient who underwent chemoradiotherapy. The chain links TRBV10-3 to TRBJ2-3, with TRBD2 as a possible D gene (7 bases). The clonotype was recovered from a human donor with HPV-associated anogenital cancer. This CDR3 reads CAISEGGGTDTQYF. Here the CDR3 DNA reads TGTGCCATCAGTGAAGGGGGGGGAACAGATACGCAGTATTTT.